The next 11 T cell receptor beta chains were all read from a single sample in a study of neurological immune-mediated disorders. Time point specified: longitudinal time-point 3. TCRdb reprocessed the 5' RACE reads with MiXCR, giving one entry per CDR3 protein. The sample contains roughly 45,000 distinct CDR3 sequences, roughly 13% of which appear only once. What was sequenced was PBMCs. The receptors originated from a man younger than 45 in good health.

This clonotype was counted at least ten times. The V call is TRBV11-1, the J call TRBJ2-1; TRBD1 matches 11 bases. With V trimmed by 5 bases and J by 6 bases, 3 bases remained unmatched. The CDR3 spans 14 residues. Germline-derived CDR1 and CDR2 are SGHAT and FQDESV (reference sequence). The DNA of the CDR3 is TGTGCCAGCAGCCGGGACAGGGGGACCAATGAGCAGTTCTTC. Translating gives CASSRDRGTNEQFF.

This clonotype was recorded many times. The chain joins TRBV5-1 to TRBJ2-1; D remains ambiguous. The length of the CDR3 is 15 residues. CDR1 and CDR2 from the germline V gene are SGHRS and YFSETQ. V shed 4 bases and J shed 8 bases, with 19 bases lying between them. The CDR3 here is CASSAHGLGVDEQFF. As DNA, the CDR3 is TGCGCCAGCAGCGCCCATGGATTGGGTGTCGATGAGCAGTTCTTC. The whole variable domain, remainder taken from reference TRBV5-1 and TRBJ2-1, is KAGVTQTPRYLIKTRGQQVTLSCSPISGHRSVSWYQQTPGQGLQFLFEYFSETQRNKGNFPGRFSGRQFSNSRSEMNVSTLELGDSALYLCASSAHGLGVDEQFFGPGTRLTVL.

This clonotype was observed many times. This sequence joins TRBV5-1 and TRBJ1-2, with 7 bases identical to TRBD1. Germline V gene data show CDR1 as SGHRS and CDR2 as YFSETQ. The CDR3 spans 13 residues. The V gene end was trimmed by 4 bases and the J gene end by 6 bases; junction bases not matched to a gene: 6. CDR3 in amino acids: CASSLGQLDGYTF. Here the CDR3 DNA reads TGCGCCAGCAGCCTGGGACAGTTGGATGGCTACACCTTC.

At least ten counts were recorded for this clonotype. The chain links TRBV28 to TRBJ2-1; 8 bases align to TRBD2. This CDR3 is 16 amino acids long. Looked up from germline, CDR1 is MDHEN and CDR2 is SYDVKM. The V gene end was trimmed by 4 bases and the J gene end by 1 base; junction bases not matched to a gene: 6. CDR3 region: CASSSRAGGSYNEQFF. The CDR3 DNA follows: TGTGCCAGCAGTTCTAGGGCGGGAGGTTCCTACAATGAGCAGTTCTTC.

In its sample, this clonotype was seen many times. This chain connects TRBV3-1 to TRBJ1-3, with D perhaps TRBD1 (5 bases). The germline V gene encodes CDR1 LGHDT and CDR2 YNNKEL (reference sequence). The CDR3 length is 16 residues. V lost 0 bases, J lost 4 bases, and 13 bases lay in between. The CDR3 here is CASSQEGRAWGNTIYF. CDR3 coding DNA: TGTGCCAGCAGCCAAGAGGGCAGGGCTTGGGGAAACACCATATATTTT.

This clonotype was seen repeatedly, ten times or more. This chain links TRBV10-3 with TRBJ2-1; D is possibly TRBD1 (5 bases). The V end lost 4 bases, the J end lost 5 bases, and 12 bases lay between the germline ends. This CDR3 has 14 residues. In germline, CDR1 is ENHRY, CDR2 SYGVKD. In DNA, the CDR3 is TGTGCCATCAGTGGTCAGGGTGCGGACAATGAGCAGTTCTTC. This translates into CAISGQGADNEQFF.

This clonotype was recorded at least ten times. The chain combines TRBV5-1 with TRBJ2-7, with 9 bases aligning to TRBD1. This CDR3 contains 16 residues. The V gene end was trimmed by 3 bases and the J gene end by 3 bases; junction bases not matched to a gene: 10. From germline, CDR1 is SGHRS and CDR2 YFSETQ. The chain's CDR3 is CASSYGQGLSGYEQYF. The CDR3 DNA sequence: TGCGCCAGCAGCTACGGACAGGGGTTAAGCGGCTACGAGCAGTACTTC.

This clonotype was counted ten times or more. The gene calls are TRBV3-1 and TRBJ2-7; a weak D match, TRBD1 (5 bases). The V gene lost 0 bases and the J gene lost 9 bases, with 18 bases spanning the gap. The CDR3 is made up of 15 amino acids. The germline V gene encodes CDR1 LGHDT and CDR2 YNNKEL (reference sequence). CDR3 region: CASSQDGAWAPRQYF. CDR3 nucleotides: TGTGCCAGCAGCCAAGATGGGGCGTGGGCTCCAAGGCAGTACTTC.

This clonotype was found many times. The DNA for the CDR3 is TGCAGTGCTAGATTCAACACTGAAGCTTTCTTT. This encodes CSARFNTEAFF. This chain uses TRBV20-1 with TRBJ1-1, with D unresolved. V was trimmed by 2 bases and J by 2 bases, leaving 3 bases between them. Germline V gene lookup returns CDR1 DFQATT and CDR2 SNEGSKA (reference sequence). The CDR3 has 11 residues.

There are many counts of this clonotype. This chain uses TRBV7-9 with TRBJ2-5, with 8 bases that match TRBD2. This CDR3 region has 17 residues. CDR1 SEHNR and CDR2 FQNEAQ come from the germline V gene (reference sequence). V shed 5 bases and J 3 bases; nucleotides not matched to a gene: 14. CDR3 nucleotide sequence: TGTGCCAGCAGCGTCCCCCCGAGCGGGAGATTTGAAGAGACCCAGTACTTC. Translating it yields CASSVPPSGRFEETQYF.

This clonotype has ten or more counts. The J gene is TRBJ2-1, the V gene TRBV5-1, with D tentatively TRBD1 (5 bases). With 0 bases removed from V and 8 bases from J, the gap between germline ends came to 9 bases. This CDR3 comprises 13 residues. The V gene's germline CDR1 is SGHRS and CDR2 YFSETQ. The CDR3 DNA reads TGCGCCAGCAGCTTGGGGGGCTCGGATGAGCAGTTCTTC. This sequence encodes CASSLGGSDEQFF.